This TCR beta chain was found in a study of blood T cell repertoires in COVID-19. Study in general: PBMCs, B-cell-depleted T cells, or T cells were the source of the cDNA or gDNA that made up the material.

Trimming stripped 0 bases from V and 8 bases from J, with 13 bases between. This CDR3 is 14 amino acids long. Germline V gives CDR1 MGHRA, CDR2 YSYEKL. How the authors handled the data: Cell counts per sample came from amplifying reference gene primers. Sequenced by immunoSEQ multiplex PCR; TCRdb stores in-frame clones only, minus some. That table supplies the V and J calls and clone size; D and trimming were determined from the DNA. The sample holds hundreds of thousands of clones, around nine tenths seen once. V gene TRBV4-1 combines with J gene TRBJ1-2, with a possible D match to TRBD1 (6 bases). What was sequenced was peripheral blood. The sequence was collected from a man between 18 and 35 years old with COVID-19, enrolled during active disease. The CDR3 protein is CASSQEGANRGYTF. Written as DNA, the CDR3 is TGCGCCAGCAGCCAAGAGGGGGCTAACAGAGGCTACACCTTC.